This T cell receptor beta chain came from a study of blood T cell repertoires in COVID-19. Study at large: The United States, Italy and Spain supplied acute and convalescent COVID-19 samples.

The CDR3 extends over 15 amino acids. Original handling: Estimation of nucleated cell counts relied on the amplification of reference gene primers. TCRdb keeps only in-frame clones here, not all; method: immunoSEQ multiplex PCR. The V and J calls and the clone size are those of that table, but D and trimming were determined from the DNA. The table lists about 60,000 clones, 87% of them singletons, with roughly a tenth in the top ten. Sequenced: peripheral blood. The V call is TRBV21-1, the J call TRBJ2-3; the tabulated D call, TRBD2, remains unverified against the DNA. TRBV21-1 is designated a pseudogene. This TCR came from a human donor with acute or convalescent COVID-19. The donor label of this sample is uncertain. The CDR3 region has the DNA TGTGCCAGCAGCTGGCTAGCGGTTAGCACAGATACGCAGTATTTT. This translates into CASSWLAVSTDTQYF.